The 17 T cell receptor beta chains presented below share a single source sample, sequenced in a study of shared clonotypes between healthy human individuals. Sequencing used immunoSEQ multiplex PCR; TCRdb keeps in-frame clones, though not all of them. Among about 2 million clones listed, 90% to 95% were seen once. The sample comprised naive CD4+ T cells sorted from blood. Subset specified: CD45RA+ positively selected. The source of these receptors is a man in his late teens or twenties in good health.

This chain links TRBV27 with TRBJ1-2; weak D call: TRBD1 (5 bases). CDR3 length: 13 amino acids. CDR1 is MNHEY, CDR2 SMNVEV, per germline (reference sequence). Trimming took 6 bases from V and 4 from J, leaving 12 bases between them. Here the CDR3 reads CASSGGGFYGYTF. The CDR3, as DNA: TGTGCCAGCAGCGGGGGAGGGTTCTATGGCTACACCTTC.

V usage is TRBV4-1 and J usage is TRBJ2-7; 13 nucleotides line up with TRBD2. V lost 4 bases, J lost 3 bases, and 6 bases stayed unmatched. This CDR3 has 16 residues. The germline CDR1 and CDR2 sequences are MGHRA and YSYEKL. The DNA of the CDR3 is TGCGCCAGCAGCCCCTCCGGGACTAGCGGGAACTACGAGCAGTACTTC. Protein product: CASSPSGTSGNYEQYF.

This chain uses TRBV5-1 with TRBJ2-7, with TRBD1 matching over 10 bases. The V gene's germline CDR1 is SGHRS and CDR2 YFSETQ. V was clipped by 4 bases and J by 3 bases; unmatched bases: 10. The CDR3 has 16 amino acids. This CDR3 is CASSPGQGPLLYEQYF. The CDR3, as DNA: TGCGCCAGCAGCCCGGGACAGGGGCCCCTACTCTACGAGCAGTACTTC. Together with reference TRBV5-1 and TRBJ2-7, the CDR3 gives the full variable domain: KAGVTQTPRYLIKTRGQQVTLSCSPISGHRSVSWYQQTPGQGLQFLFEYFSETQRNKGNFPGRFSGRQFSNSRSEMNVSTLELGDSALYLCASSPGQGPLLYEQYFGPGTRLTVT.

This rearrangement joins TRBV7-2 to TRBJ1-5; D possibly corresponds to TRBD1 (6 bases). Per the germline V gene, CDR1 is SGHTA and CDR2 is FQGNSA. V lost 2 bases to trimming and J lost 6 bases, with 11 bases between them. The CDR3 runs to 14 residues. CDR3 loop: CASSLTGFIQPQHF. In nucleotides, the CDR3 is TGTGCCAGCAGCTTAACAGGGTTTATTCAGCCCCAGCATTTT.

This chain connects TRBV6-5 to TRBJ2-7; either TRBD1 or TRBD2 may supply D (7 bases each). Germline values: CDR1 MNHEY, CDR2 SVGAGI. This CDR3 comprises 13 residues. Trimming shortened V by 5 bases and J by 6 bases, and 14 bases separated the two germline ends. CDR3 nucleotide sequence: TGTGCCAGCAGTAGAGGGAGGGGGCGCGAGCAGTACTTC. Translating gives CASSRGRGREQYF.

This chain links TRBV2 with TRBJ1-1; D ambiguous. The germline gives CDR1 SNHLY, CDR2 FYNNEI. This CDR3 has 11 residues. V was shortened by 5 bases and J by 7 bases, with 8 bases between the two germline ends. CDR3 DNA sequence: TGTGCCAGCAGTTTGGACCGTGAAGCTTTCTTT. Residues: CASSLDREAFF.

This chain connects TRBV10-2 to TRBJ1-4, with 7 bases identical to TRBD1. The CDR3 length is 17 residues. Germline lookup yields CDR1 WSHSY and CDR2 SAAADI. V lost 6 bases and J lost 6; bases outside the gene matches: 16. CDR3 in amino acids: CASRPGTDWYGDEKLFF. CDR3 DNA: TGCGCCAGCAGGCCCGGGACAGACTGGTATGGGGATGAAAAACTGTTTTTT.

This clone was counted a few times. The chain employs TRBV5-1 and TRBJ2-1; TRBD2 matches 11 bases. J lost 8 bases, V lost 2 bases, and 9 bases had no gene match. Germline V gene sequence: CDR1 SGHRS, CDR2 YFSETQ. This CDR3 is built from 16 residues. This CDR3 reads CASSFGLAGGSDEQFF. CDR3 in DNA: TGCGCCAGCAGCTTCGGCCTAGCGGGGGGTTCGGATGAGCAGTTCTTC.

The V call is TRBV18, the J call TRBJ2-5; D unresolved. Trimming took off 4 bases at V and 1 base at J, with 7 bases between the two ends. The germline V gene has CDR1 KGHSH and CDR2 LQKENI. The CDR3 has 13 amino acids. Here the CDR3 DNA reads TGTGCCAGCTCACTCTCTGTCCAAGAGACCCAGTACTTC. This encodes CASSLSVQETQYF.

This chain links TRBV7-9 with TRBJ2-3, with D tentatively TRBD1 (5 bases). Trimming left V 6 bases short and J 2 bases short, with 18 bases between. CDR1 and CDR2 from the germline V gene are SEHNR and FQNEAQ (reference sequence). The CDR3 is 16 residues long. The CDR3 reads CASSRKGSEPTDTQYF. CDR3 DNA: TGTGCCAGCAGTCGTAAGGGGTCCGAACCCACAGATACGCAGTATTTT.

The V gene is TRBV6-5, the J gene TRBJ2-7, with 12 nucleotides matching TRBD2. Losses at the gene ends were 2 bases for V and 4 bases for J; bases not matched to a gene: 3. The CDR3 has 15 amino acids. Germline lookup yields CDR1 MNHEY and CDR2 SVGAGI. CDR3 sequence (DNA): TGTGCCAGCAGTTACGGACTAGCGGGAAAGTACGAGCAGTACTTC. It is translated as CASSYGLAGKYEQYF.

This clone was counted once. The V call is TRBV7-9, the J call TRBJ2-7; 10 bases match TRBD1. The ends lost 5 bases at V and 2 bases at J; junction bases unmatched: 9. CDR1 is SEHNR and CDR2 is FQNEAQ in the germline V gene (reference sequence). This CDR3 is built from 16 residues. CDR3 DNA sequence: TGTGCCAGCAGCCCCTTCCGGGACAGGGGTACCTACGAGCAGTACTTC. Protein sequence: CASSPFRDRGTYEQYF.

The chain joins TRBV30 to TRBJ2-3; D gene uncertain. V shed 0 bases and J shed 2 bases, with 12 bases lying between them. Germline V gene lookup returns CDR1 GTSNPN and CDR2 SVGIG (reference sequence). CDR3 length: 15 residues. CDR3 DNA: TGTGCCTGGAGTGTAATCTTTGGCCACACAGATACGCAGTATTTT. Its protein is CAWSVIFGHTDTQYF. Drawing the rest from reference TRBV30 and TRBJ2-3, the complete variable domain is SQTIHQWPATLVQPVGSPLSLECTVEGTSNPNLYWYRQAAGRGLQLLFYSVGIGQISSEVPQNLSASRPQDRQFILSSKKLLLSDSGFYLCAWSVIFGHTDTQYFGPGTRLTVL.

V and J are TRBV4-3 and TRBJ2-1; 11 nucleotides match TRBD2. The CDR3 covers 15 residues. The ends lost 6 bases at V and 9 bases at J; junction bases unmatched: 10. The germline CDR1 and CDR2 sequences are LGHNA and YSLEER. Here the CDR3 DNA reads TGCGCCAGCAGTCCAGATCTAGCGGGAGGTTTTGAGCAGTTCTTC. Its translation is CASSPDLAGGFEQFF.

The CDR3 bases are TGTGCCAGCAGTGCGACTGCTTTCTATAATTCACCCCTCCACTTT. Encoded protein: CASSATAFYNSPLHF. The chain carries TRBV6-6 and TRBJ1-6, with D unresolved. CDR3 length: 15 amino acids. CDR1 and CDR2 (germline): MNHNY, SVGAGI (reference sequence). The V gene lost 5 bases and the J gene lost 3 bases, with 11 bases spanning the gap.

V gene TRBV29-1 combines with J gene TRBJ1-2; 8 nucleotides match TRBD1. CDR1 SQVTM and CDR2 ANQGSEA come from the germline V gene. The CDR3 is 15 residues long. The V and J ends lost 5 bases and 2 bases, in that order; junction bases with no gene match: 10. The CDR3 reads CSVQTTTGGNYGYTF. CDR3 DNA: TGCAGCGTTCAAACAACAACAGGGGGGAACTATGGCTACACCTTC.

This sequence joins TRBV7-2 and TRBJ2-5; 7 positions agree with TRBD2. Trimming at V came to 5 bases and at J to 3 bases, leaving 9 bases not matched to a gene. The CDR3 is made up of 15 amino acids. CDR1 is SGHTA, CDR2 FQGNSA, per germline. CDR3 in amino acids: CASSRSWTSEETQYF. CDR3 nucleotide sequence: TGTGCCAGCAGCCGTTCCTGGACTAGTGAAGAGACCCAGTACTTC.